These 3 T cell receptor beta chains came from one sample sequenced in a study of T cells after yellow fever vaccination. In TCRdb, the 5' RACE reads were re-called with MiXCR into one record per CDR3 protein. In the table there are about 310,000 distinct CDR3 sequences, 3.6% of which are singletons. The sequenced sample was PBMCs, obtained on the day of the yellow fever booster vaccination. The receptor source for this set is a man between 18 and 29 years old who received the YFV17D yellow fever vaccine.

At least ten counts were recorded for this clonotype. The chain is built from TRBV6-5 and TRBJ2-3; D is uncertain. This CDR3 contains 15 residues. V lost 5 bases and J lost 4, with 16 bases in between. CDR1 and CDR2 (germline): MNHEY, SVGAGI. The DNA for the CDR3 is TGTGCCAGCAGTCCATGGACCGCAGTAGCAGATACGCAGTATTTT. As protein: CASSPWTAVADTQYF.

This clonotype has only a few counts. V is TRBV20-1 and J is TRBJ1-4; no firm D call. There are 13 residues in the CDR3. V dropped 6 bases and J dropped 0 bases, with 8 bases sitting between them. From germline, CDR1 is DFQATT and CDR2 SNEGSKA (reference sequence). The CDR3 DNA reads as TGCAGTGCCAGGATTACAACTAATGAAAAACTGTTTTTT. This codes for CSARITTNEKLFF.

This clonotype was observed many times. The rearrangement uses TRBV11-2 and TRBJ2-3; D might be TRBD1 or TRBD2, each matching 5 bases. This CDR3 has 12 residues. CDR1 and CDR2 (germline): SGHAT, FQNNGV. V was shortened by 3 bases and J by 10 bases, with 11 bases between the two germline ends. The CDR3 protein is CASSLTRDAQYF. The CDR3 DNA reads TGTGCCAGCAGCTTGACACGGGACGCGCAGTATTTT.